Following are 13 T cell receptor beta chains from one sample sequenced in a study of blood T cell repertoires in COVID-19. Profiling relied on immunoSEQ multiplex PCR, and the TCRdb table lists in-frame clones only, not all of them. The table has 85,000 to 100,000 clones, around 80% seen once. The sequenced sample was peripheral blood. These receptor sequences come from a man aged 50 to 59 who had recovered from COVID-19.

This chain uses TRBV5-4 with TRBJ1-2; no definite D call. Germline CDR1 reads SGHNT; CDR2 reads YYREEE (reference sequence). The V gene lost 1 base and the J gene lost 4 bases, with 5 bases spanning the gap. This CDR3 region has 12 residues. The DNA of the CDR3 is TGTGCCAGCAGCTTGTACGGCTATGGCTACACCTTC. Translation gives CASSLYGYGYTF.

The chain couples TRBV20-1 to TRBJ2-3; D is unclear. V gave up 3 bases and J gave up 6 bases, with 4 bases separating them. Germline lookup yields CDR1 DFQATT and CDR2 SNEGSKA (reference sequence). The CDR3 is made up of 10 amino acids. In nucleotides, the CDR3 is TGCAGTGCTAGTTCGGATACGCAGTATTTT. This codes for CSASSDTQYF.

Points on this clone: The sample contains more than one DNA sequence encoding this CDR3. The chain carries TRBV2 and TRBJ2-1; TRBD2 matches at 7 bases. CDR1 and CDR2 from the germline V gene are SNHLY and FYNNEI. CDR3 size: 14 residues. V was pared by 5 bases and J by 0 bases, with 1 base of the junction left unmatched. The CDR3 sequence is CASSTGGSYNEQFF. CDR3 DNA sequence: TGTGCCAGCAGTACGGGGGGCTCCTACAATGAGCAGTTCTTC.

V and J are TRBV9 and TRBJ1-6; D perhaps matches TRBD1 (6 bases). Between the trimmed V and J ends, which lost 0 bases and 7 bases, there was a span of 11 bases. Germline V CDR1 and CDR2: SGDLS, YYNGEE. The CDR3 is 15 amino acids. CDR3 coding DNA: TGTGCCAGCAGCGTAGATACAGGGTTGAATTCACCCCTCCACTTT. Its protein is CASSVDTGLNSPLHF.

This chain connects TRBV19 to TRBJ1-1; D gene uncertain. The CDR3 totals 16 residues. V was clipped by 4 bases and J by 5 bases, with 20 bases between them. From germline, CDR1 is LNHDA and CDR2 SQIVND (reference sequence). The CDR3 here is CASSRPPQKTTTEAFF. CDR3 bases: TGTGCCAGTAGTAGGCCCCCGCAAAAGACAACTACTGAAGCTTTCTTT.

The genes are TRBV19 and TRBJ1-2, with 8 nucleotides matching TRBD1. The length of the CDR3 is 13 residues. Germline trimming cut 9 bases from V and 6 bases from J; bases unmatched to any gene: 9. Germline V CDR1 and CDR2: LNHDA, SQIVND (reference sequence). CDR3 loop: CASSDRARNGYTF. DNA of the CDR3: TGTGCCAGCTCGGACAGGGCTCGGAATGGCTACACCTTC.

The chain recombines TRBV18 with TRBJ1-5; D is perhaps TRBD1 (5 bases). This CDR3 is built from 14 residues. The germline gives CDR1 KGHSH, CDR2 LQKENI. V lost 0 bases, J lost 4 bases, and 7 bases lay in between. The DNA of the CDR3 is TGTGCCAGCTCACCACCGGGGGGGAATCAGCCCCAGCATTTT. Translation gives CASSPPGGNQPQHF.

The rearrangement uses TRBV3-1 (or the pseudogene TRBV3-2) and TRBJ1-2, with TRBD1 matching over 8 bases. J lost 6 bases, V lost 1 base, and 4 bases had no gene match. Germline lookup yields CDR1 LGHDT and CDR2 YNNKEL (reference sequence). The CDR3 loop spans 14 amino acids. The CDR3 region has the DNA TGTGCCAGCAGCCAAGGAAACAGGGGGAATGGCTACACCTTC. The encoded protein is CASSQGNRGNGYTF.

In its sample, this clone was seen a few times. This chain links TRBV19 with TRBJ1-6; TRBD1 agrees at 7 bases. V gave up 5 bases and J gave up 0 bases; unmatched junction bases: 10. CDR1 is LNHDA, CDR2 SQIVND, per germline (reference sequence). This CDR3 is built from 18 residues. The CDR3 sequence: CASSHPNRGVSYNSPLHF. CDR3 DNA sequence: TGTGCCAGTAGTCATCCTAACAGGGGAGTCTCCTATAATTCACCCCTCCACTTT.

Concerning this clone itself: Other nucleotide sequences from this sample produce the same CDR3. This chain uses TRBV5-1 with TRBJ2-1, with D possibly TRBD2 on 5 matching bases. V lost 0 bases and J lost 4, with 8 bases in between. Germline V lookup: CDR1 SGHRS, CDR2 YFSETQ. This CDR3 region has 14 residues. DNA of the CDR3: TGCGCCAGCAGCTTGGGTGGCGGGTACAATGAGCAGTTCTTC. The encoded protein is CASSLGGGYNEQFF.

This clone was seen ten or more times. The chain combines TRBV18 with TRBJ2-7, with a tentative D call TRBD1 (5 bases). This CDR3 has 14 residues. CDR1 is KGHSH and CDR2 is LQKENI in the germline V gene. V lost 2 bases and J 3 bases, leaving 11 bases between the germline ends. In DNA, the CDR3 is TGTGCCAGCTCACCAGGATCAGGGTTCTACGAGCAGTACTTC. Encoded protein: CASSPGSGFYEQYF.

The table lists this clone with a few counts. The chain is built from TRBV29-1 and TRBJ2-7, with 13 bases identical to TRBD2. Germline CDR1 is SQVTM and CDR2 is ANQGSEA. With 4 bases clipped from V and 0 bases from J, the junction kept 6 bases outside the gene matches. This CDR3 comprises 16 residues. CDR3 protein: CSVGGLAGKSSYEQYF. CDR3 nucleotide sequence: TGCAGCGTTGGGGGACTAGCGGGGAAGAGCTCCTACGAGCAGTACTTC.

This chain links TRBV28 with TRBJ2-7, with no clear D. CDR1 and CDR2 (germline): MDHEN, SYDVKM. V dropped 3 bases and J dropped 0 bases, with 15 bases sitting between them. The CDR3 runs to 16 residues. The CDR3 loop reads CASSFNLVSSSYEQYF. The CDR3 bases are TGTGCCAGCAGTTTTAATCTTGTGTCGAGCTCCTACGAGCAGTACTTC.